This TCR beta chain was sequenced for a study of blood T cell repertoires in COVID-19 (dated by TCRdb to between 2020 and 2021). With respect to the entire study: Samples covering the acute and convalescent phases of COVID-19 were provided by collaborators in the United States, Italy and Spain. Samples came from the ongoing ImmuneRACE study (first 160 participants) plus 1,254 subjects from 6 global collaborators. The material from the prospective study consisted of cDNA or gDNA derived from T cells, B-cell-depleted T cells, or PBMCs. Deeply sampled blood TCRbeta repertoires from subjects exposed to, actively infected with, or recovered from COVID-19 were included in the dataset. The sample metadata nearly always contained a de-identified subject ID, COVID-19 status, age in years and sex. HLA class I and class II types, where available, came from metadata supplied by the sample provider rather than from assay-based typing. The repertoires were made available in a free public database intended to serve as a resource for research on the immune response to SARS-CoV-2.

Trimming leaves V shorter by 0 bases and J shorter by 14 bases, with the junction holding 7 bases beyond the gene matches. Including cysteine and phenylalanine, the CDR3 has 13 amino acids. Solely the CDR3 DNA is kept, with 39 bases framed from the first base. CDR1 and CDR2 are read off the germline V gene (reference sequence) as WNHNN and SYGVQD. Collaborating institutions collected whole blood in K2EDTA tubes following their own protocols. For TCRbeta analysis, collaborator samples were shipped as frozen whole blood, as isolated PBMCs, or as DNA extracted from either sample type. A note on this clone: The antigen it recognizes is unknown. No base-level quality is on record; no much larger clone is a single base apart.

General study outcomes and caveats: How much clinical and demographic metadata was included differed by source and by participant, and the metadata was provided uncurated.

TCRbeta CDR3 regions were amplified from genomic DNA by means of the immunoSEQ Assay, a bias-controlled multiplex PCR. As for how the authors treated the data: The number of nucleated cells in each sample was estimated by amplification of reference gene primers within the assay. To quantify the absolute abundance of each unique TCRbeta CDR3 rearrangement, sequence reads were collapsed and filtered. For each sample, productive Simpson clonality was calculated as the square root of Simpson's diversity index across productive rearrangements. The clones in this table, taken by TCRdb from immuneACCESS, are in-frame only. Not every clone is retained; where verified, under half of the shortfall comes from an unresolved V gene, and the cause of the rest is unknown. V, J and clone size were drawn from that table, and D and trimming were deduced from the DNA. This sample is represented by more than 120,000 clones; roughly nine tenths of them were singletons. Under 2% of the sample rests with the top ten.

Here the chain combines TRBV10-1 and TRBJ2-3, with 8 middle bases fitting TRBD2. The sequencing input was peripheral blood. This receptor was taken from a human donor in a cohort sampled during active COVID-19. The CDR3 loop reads CASSESGTRRRYF. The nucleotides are TGCGCCAGCAGTGAGTCCGGGACTAGGAGGCGGTATTTT.